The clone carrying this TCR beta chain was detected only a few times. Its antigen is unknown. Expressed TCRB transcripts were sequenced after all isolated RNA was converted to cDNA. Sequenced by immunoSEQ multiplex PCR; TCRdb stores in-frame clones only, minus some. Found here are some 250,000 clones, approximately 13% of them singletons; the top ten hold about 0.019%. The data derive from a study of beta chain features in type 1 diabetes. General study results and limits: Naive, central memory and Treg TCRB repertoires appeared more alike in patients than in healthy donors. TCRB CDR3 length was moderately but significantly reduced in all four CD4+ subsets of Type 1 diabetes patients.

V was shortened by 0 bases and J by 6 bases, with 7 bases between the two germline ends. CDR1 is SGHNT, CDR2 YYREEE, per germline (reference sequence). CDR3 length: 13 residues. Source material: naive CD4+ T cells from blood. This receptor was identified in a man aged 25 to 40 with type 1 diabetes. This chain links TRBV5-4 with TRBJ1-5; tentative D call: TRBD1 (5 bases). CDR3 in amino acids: CASSLAGGQPQHF. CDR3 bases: TGTGCCAGCAGCTTGGCCGGGGGTCAGCCCCAGCATTTT.